This T cell receptor beta chain was obtained from a study of blood T cell repertoires in COVID-19. At the level of the study: Researchers got acute and convalescent COVID-19 samples from the United States, Italy and Spain. Sample material is recorded as cDNA or gDNA derived from T cells, B-cell-depleted T cells, or PBMCs.

In the authors' methods: Estimated nucleated cell counts came from reference gene primer amplification. Data came from immunoSEQ multiplex PCR; TCRdb stores just in-frame clones and leaves some out. That table furnishes V, J and clone size, whereas the DNA furnished D and trimming. Of 130,000 or so clones listed, roughly 80% are singletons. This clone was seen a single time. Sequences were obtained from peripheral blood. The TCR was taken from a woman aged 55-69 years with acute or convalescent COVID-19.

The chain's CDR3 is CASSFGGNYGYTF. The CDR3 region has the DNA TGTGCCAGCAGTTTCGGGGGGAACTATGGCTACACCTTC. The chain couples TRBV6-5 to TRBJ1-2; D perhaps matches TRBD1 (5 bases). V was clipped by 4 bases and J by 2 bases, with 8 bases between them. Germline V lookup: CDR1 MNHEY, CDR2 SVGAGI. The CDR3 sequence is 13 residues long.